A single sample gave rise to the 16 T cell receptor beta chains below, sequenced in a study of OX40 agonist ivuxolimab in advanced cancers. Only in-frame clones appear in the TCRdb table, and some are missing; sequencing was by immunoSEQ multiplex PCR. The sample consists of around 40,000 clones, 60% to 85% of them appearing once. The material sequenced was CD4+ or CD8+ T cells sorted from blood, taken in a trial of the OX40 agonist ivuxolimab. These receptors originate from an adult with an advanced solid tumor such as melanoma, head and neck, liver or kidney cancer.

The J gene is TRBJ1-5, the V gene TRBV27; TRBD1 matches 8 bases. The trim removed 5 bases at V and 0 bases at J, leaving 3 bases unmatched. CDR3 length: 15 residues. CDR1 MNHEY and CDR2 SMNVEV come from the germline V gene (reference sequence). The CDR3 region has the DNA TGTGCCAGCAGTGCTACAGGGGGTAGCAATCAGCCCCAGCATTTT. Encoded protein: CASSATGGSNQPQHF.

The chain carries TRBV7-2 and TRBJ2-5; 7 bases are a match to TRBD1. CDR1 SGHTA and CDR2 FQGNSA come from the germline V gene. V gave up 1 base and J gave up 6 bases; unmatched junction bases: 5. This CDR3 comprises 14 residues. The CDR3 spells CASSLDPGGKTQYF. CDR3 DNA: TGTGCCAGCAGCTTAGACCCAGGGGGAAAGACCCAGTACTTC.

J is TRBJ2-7 and V is TRBV4-1; D is ambiguous. CDR3 length equals 13 residues. Germline CDR1 MGHRA, CDR2 YSYEKL. V was pared by 1 base and J by 3 bases, with 7 bases between. The DNA of the CDR3 is TGCGCCAGCAGCCAAGTCCAGAGCTACGAGCAGTACTTC. Amino acid sequence: CASSQVQSYEQYF.

This clone appeared once. This chain links TRBV11-2 with TRBJ1-6; no definite D call. Germline lookup yields CDR1 SGHAT and CDR2 FQNNGV. V was clipped by 1 base and J by 7 bases, with 8 bases between them. The CDR3 has 14 residues. CDR3 nucleotides: TGTGCCAGCAGCTTAGTAGCGGGGAATTCACCCCTCCACTTT. This encodes CASSLVAGNSPLHF.

The rearrangement uses TRBV4-1 and TRBJ2-1; 10 nucleotides agree with TRBD1. Germline values: CDR1 MGHRA, CDR2 YSYEKL. Germline trimming cut 5 bases from V and 8 bases from J; bases unmatched to any gene: 18. The CDR3 sequence is 18 residues long. CDR3 sequence reads: CASSTPRNPGQGIDEQFF. CDR3 bases: TGCGCCAGCAGCACACCAAGAAACCCGGGACAGGGGATCGATGAGCAGTTCTTC.

This clone has only one observation. The chain joins TRBV7-3 to TRBJ1-6; D perhaps matches TRBD1 (5 bases). Looked up from germline, CDR1 is SGHTA and CDR2 is FQGTGA. Trimming pared 4 bases from V and 7 bases from J, leaving 11 bases between. This CDR3 is built from 14 residues. This CDR3 is CASSSAGRNSPLHF. The CDR3 nucleotides read TGTGCCAGCAGCTCCGCGGGACGGAATTCACCCCTCCACTTT.

This chain links TRBV28 with TRBJ1-1; weak D call: TRBD1 (5 bases). Trimming stripped 1 base from V and 10 bases from J, with 13 bases between. The germline V gene has CDR1 MDHEN and CDR2 SYDVKM. The CDR3 extends over 13 amino acids. The CDR3 region has the DNA TGTGCCAGCAGTTTATTGACAGACAAACGAGCTTTCTTT. It codes for CASSLLTDKRAFF.

J is TRBJ2-1 and V is TRBV9, with D perhaps given as TRBD1 or TRBD2 (6 bases each). Germline V gene data show CDR1 as SGDLS and CDR2 as YYNGEE. Trimming left V 0 bases short and J 0 bases short, with 13 bases between. The length of the CDR3 is 17 residues. Here the CDR3 reads CASSVGTGASSYNEQFF. In DNA form, the CDR3 reads TGTGCCAGCAGCGTAGGAACGGGGGCGAGCTCCTACAATGAGCAGTTCTTC.

This clone has a single count. The rearrangement links TRBV5-6 to TRBJ1-1, with D maybe TRBD1 (5 bases). The V and J ends lost 4 bases and 5 bases respectively, with 15 bases between them. From germline, CDR1 is SGHDT and CDR2 YYEEEE. This CDR3 is built from 14 residues. CDR3 in amino acids: CASSPRVGGTEAFF. The CDR3 DNA is TGTGCCAGCAGCCCCAGGGTTGGGGGAACTGAAGCTTTCTTT.

The gene calls are TRBV11-2 and TRBJ1-4, with D uncertain. In germline, CDR1 is SGHAT, CDR2 FQNNGV. Trimming removed 5 bases at V and 0 bases at J, with 10 bases between. This CDR3 region has 15 residues. CDR3 bases: TGTGCCAGCAGCGTAAACAGTGCAACTAATGAAAAACTGTTTTTT. Amino acid sequence: CASSVNSATNEKLFF.

V usage is TRBV29-1 and J usage is TRBJ2-2; 8 nucleotides agree with TRBD1. The germline gives CDR1 SQVTM, CDR2 ANQGSEA. The CDR3 extends over 14 amino acids. Trimming cost V 4 bases and J 7 bases; bases outside gene matches: 8. CDR3 in amino acids: CSVAGRGHGGELFF. In DNA, the CDR3 is TGCAGCGTTGCAGGCAGGGGGCATGGCGGGGAGCTGTTTTTT.

The genes are TRBV18 and TRBJ1-4; tentative D call: TRBD1 (6 bases). The CDR3 runs to 15 residues. Trimming removed 1 base at V and 3 bases at J, with 9 bases between. CDR1 KGHSH and CDR2 LQKENI come from the germline V gene. CDR3 coding DNA: TGTGCCAGCTCACCACTTCCAGGGGCTAATGAAAAACTGTTTTTT. Protein: CASSPLPGANEKLFF.

The chain links TRBV28 to TRBJ1-5; the match to TRBD1 covers 9 bases. J lost 6 bases, V lost 6 bases, and 6 bases had no gene match. Germline CDR1 is MDHEN and CDR2 is SYDVKM. The CDR3 has 14 residues. The CDR3: CASRADRGSQPQHF. The CDR3 DNA is TGTGCCAGCAGAGCGGACAGGGGAAGTCAGCCCCAGCATTTT.

This chain's CDR3 is CASSPGDRPEAFF. DNA of the CDR3: TGTGCCAGCAGCCCCGGGGACAGACCTGAAGCTTTCTTT. This chain uses TRBV5-6 with TRBJ1-1, with 7 bases that match TRBD1. Germline trimming cut 4 bases from V and 6 bases from J; bases unmatched to any gene: 6. The germline CDR1 and CDR2 sequences are SGHDT and YYEEEE. The CDR3 loop spans 13 amino acids.

V is TRBV5-4 and J is TRBJ2-7; the D gene is possibly TRBD2 (5 bases). The length of the CDR3 is 15 residues. Germline V gene data show CDR1 as SGHNT and CDR2 as YYREEE (reference sequence). Trimming cost V 0 bases and J 4 bases, with 14 bases left between them. CDR3 loop: CASSLEGASRYEQYF. CDR3 sequence (DNA): TGTGCCAGCAGCTTGGAAGGTGCTAGCAGGTACGAGCAGTACTTC. Looking up the rest from reference TRBV5-4 and TRBJ2-7 gives the full variable domain: ETGVTQSPTHLIKTRGQQVTLRCSSQSGHNTVSWYQQALGQGPQFIFQYYREEENGRGNFPPRFSGLQFPNYSSELNVNALELDDSALYLCASSLEGASRYEQYFGPGTRLTVT.

The table lists this clone with a few counts. V is TRBV5-6 and J is TRBJ1-6; the D gene is possibly TRBD1 (5 bases). The CDR3 contains 12 residues. With 4 bases removed from V and 9 bases from J, the gap between germline ends came to 8 bases. CDR1 and CDR2 from the germline V gene are SGHDT and YYEEEE. The CDR3 bases are TGTGCCAGCAGCCTGGGGGTTTCACCCCTCCACTTT. Its translation is CASSLGVSPLHF.